The rows below give T cell receptor beta chains drawn from one sample of a study of shared clonotypes between healthy human individuals. Sequencing was performed with immunoSEQ multiplex PCR; in TCRdb, only in-frame clones are kept and a portion is missing. This table has around 1.4 million clones, approximately 98.5% appearing once. The sample consisted of naive CD4+ T cells sorted from blood. The receptors here all came from a man aged 30 to 39 in good health. Each CDR3 is given with its conserved first and last residue. A D gene is named only where the DNA matches it firmly. Clone size is given for some rows only: seen once, a few or many times, or a class if the clone is expanded.

>TRBJ2-5|TRBV7-9|.|.
CASSLPGNAMKTQYF
TGTGCCAGCAGCCTACCGGGAAATGCCATGAAGACCCAGTACTTC
>TRBJ2-7|TRBV5-4|.|.
CASSLGVAPTYEQYF
TGTGCCAGCAGCTTGGGGGTAGCACCAACCTACGAGCAGTACTTC
>TRBJ2-2|TRBV11-3|.|.
CASSLAGRAGELFF
TGTGCCAGCAGCTTAGCGGGCAGGGCCGGGGAGCTGTTTTTT
>TRBJ2-5|TRBV7-8|once|.
CASSLFAGQETQYF
TGTGCCAGCAGCTTATTCGCAGGGCAAGAGACCCAGTACTTC
>TRBJ1-4|TRBV5-6|.|TRBD1
CASSMTGVPEKLFF
TGTGCCAGCAGCATGACAGGGGTGCCAGAAAAACTGTTTTTT
>TRBJ1-5|TRBV6-5|.|TRBD1
CASSYSGTGSNQPQHF
TGTGCCAGCAGTTACTCAGGGACAGGGAGCAATCAGCCCCAGCATTTT
>TRBJ2-1|TRBV5-1|.|.
CASSYRLSSYNEQFF
TGCGCCAGCAGCTACCGACTCTCTTCCTACAATGAGCAGTTCTTC
>TRBJ2-2|TRBV12-5|.|TRBD2
CASGLVFSGRGTGELFF
TGTGCTAGTGGTTTGGTATTTAGCGGGAGGGGCACCGGGGAGCTGTTTTTT
>TRBJ1-2|TRBV20-1|.|.
CSARRAGGYTF
TGCAGTGCTAGGAGAGCTGGTGGCTACACCTTC
>TRBJ2-7|TRBV28|.|.
CASRVTQNYEQYF
TGTGCCAGCAGGGTGACGCAGAACTACGAGCAGTACTTC
>TRBJ2-7|TRBV11-3|once|TRBD2
CASSTGTSGSYEQYF
TGTGCCAGCAGCACTGGGACTAGCGGGAGCTACGAGCAGTACTTC
>TRBJ2-3|TRBV7-9|.|.
CASSLGSGYTQYF
TGTGCCAGCAGCTTAGGGTCCGGCTACACGCAGTATTTT
>TRBJ2-5|TRBV7-2|.|.
CASSSSPLAETQYF
TGTGCCAGCAGCTCTAGCCCCCTCGCAGAGACCCAGTACTTC